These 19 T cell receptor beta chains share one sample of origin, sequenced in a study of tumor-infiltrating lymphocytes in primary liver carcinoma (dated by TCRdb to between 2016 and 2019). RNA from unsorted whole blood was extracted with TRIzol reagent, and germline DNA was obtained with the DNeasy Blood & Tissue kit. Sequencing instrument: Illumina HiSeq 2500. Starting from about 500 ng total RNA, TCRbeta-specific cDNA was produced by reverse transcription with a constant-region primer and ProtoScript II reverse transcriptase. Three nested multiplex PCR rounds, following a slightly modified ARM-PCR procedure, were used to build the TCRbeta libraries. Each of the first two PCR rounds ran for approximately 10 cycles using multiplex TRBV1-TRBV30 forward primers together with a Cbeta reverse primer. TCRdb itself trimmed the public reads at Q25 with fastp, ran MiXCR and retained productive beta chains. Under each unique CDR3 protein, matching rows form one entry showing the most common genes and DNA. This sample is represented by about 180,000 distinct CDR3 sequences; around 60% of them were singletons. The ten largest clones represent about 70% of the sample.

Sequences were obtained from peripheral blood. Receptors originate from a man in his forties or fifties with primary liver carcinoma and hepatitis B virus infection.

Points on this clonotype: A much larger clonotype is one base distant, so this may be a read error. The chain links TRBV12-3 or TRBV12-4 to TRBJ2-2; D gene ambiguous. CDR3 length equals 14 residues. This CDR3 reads CASSRNLNTVELFF. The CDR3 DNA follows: TGTGCCAGCAGTCGCAACTTGAACACCGTGGAGCTGTTTTTT.

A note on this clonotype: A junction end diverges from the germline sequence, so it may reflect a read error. CDR3 in amino acids: CASSDRQGDQTQHF. For the CDR3, the DNA is TGTGCCAGCAGTGATAGACAGGGCGATCAGACCCAGCATTTT. The J gene is TRBJ1-5, the V gene TRBV6-1, with TRBD1 identical over 7 bases. Germline values: CDR1 MNHNS, CDR2 SASEGT. The CDR3 runs to 14 residues.

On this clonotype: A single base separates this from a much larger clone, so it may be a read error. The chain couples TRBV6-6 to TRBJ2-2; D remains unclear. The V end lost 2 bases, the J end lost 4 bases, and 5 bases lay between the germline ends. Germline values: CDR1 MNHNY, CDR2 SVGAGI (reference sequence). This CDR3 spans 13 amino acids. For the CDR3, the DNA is TGTGCCAGCAGTTACATCGGCACCGGGGAGCTGTTTTTT. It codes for CASSYIGTGELFF.

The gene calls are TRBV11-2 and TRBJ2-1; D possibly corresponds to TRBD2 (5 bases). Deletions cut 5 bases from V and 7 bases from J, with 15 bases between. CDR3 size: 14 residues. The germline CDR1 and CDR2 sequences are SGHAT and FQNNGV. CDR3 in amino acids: CASSPRGPYNEQFF. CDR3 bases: TGTGCCAGCAGCCCGAGAGGGCCGTATAATGAGCAGTTCTTC.

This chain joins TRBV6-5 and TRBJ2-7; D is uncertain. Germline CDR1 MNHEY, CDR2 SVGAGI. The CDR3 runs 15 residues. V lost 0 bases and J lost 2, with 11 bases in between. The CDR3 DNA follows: TGTGCCAGCAGTTACTCAGGCAGACCCACCTACGAGCAGTACTTC. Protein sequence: CASSYSGRPTYEQYF.

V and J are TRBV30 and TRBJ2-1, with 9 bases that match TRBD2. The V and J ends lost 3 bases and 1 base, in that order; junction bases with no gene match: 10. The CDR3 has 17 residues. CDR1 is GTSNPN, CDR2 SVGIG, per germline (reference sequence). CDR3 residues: CAWRAWVAGESYNEQFF. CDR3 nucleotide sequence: TGTGCCTGGAGGGCGTGGGTAGCGGGAGAATCCTACAATGAGCAGTTCTTC. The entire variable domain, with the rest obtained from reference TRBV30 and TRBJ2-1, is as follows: SQTIHQWPATLVQPVGSPLSLECTVEGTSNPNLYWYRQAAGRGLQLLFYSVGIGQISSEVPQNLSASRPQDRQFILSSKKLLLSDSGFYLCAWRAWVAGESYNEQFFGPGTRLTVL.

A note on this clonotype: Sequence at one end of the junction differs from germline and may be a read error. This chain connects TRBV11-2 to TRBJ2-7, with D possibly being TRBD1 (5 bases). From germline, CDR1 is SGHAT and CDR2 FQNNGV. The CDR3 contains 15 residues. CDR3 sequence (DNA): TGCGCCAGCAGCCTGAGCATTAGGGGTATATACGAGCAGTACTTC. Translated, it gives CASSLSIRGIYEQYF.

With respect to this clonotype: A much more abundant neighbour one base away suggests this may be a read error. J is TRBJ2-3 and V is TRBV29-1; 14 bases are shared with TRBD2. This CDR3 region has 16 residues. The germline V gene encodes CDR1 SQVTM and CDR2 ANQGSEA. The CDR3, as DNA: TGCAGCGCCAAACCGACTAGCGGGAGGGTCCCAGATACGCTGTATTTT. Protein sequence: CSAKPTSGRVPDTLYF.

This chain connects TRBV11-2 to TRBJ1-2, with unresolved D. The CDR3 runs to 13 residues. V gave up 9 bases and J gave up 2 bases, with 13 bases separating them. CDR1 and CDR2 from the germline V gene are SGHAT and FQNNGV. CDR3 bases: TGTGCCAGTACCTCTTGGCGAAACTATGGCTACACCTTC. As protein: CASTSWRNYGYTF.

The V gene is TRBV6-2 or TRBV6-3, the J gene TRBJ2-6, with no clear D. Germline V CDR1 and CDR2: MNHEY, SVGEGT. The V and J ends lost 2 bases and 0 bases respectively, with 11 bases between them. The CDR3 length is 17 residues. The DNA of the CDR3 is TGTGCCAGCAGTTACGAGGCAGCCCTCTCTGGGGCCAACGTCCTGACTTTC. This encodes CASSYEAALSGANVLTF.

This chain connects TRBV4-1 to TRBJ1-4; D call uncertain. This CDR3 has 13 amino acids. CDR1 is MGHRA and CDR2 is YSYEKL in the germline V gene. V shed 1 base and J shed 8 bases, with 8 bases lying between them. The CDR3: CASSQALEEKLFF. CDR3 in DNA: TGCGCCAGCAGCCAAGCCCTGGAGGAAAAACTGTTTTTT.

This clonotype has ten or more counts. CDR3 loop: CASSSLAGAPTDTQYF. The CDR3 coding sequence is TGTGCCAGCAGTTCCCTAGCGGGAGCACCCACAGATACGCAGTATTTT. The rearrangement uses TRBV11-2 and TRBJ2-3; TRBD2 aligns across 10 bases. The length of the CDR3 is 16 residues. The V gene end was trimmed by 6 bases and the J gene end by 2 bases; junction bases not matched to a gene: 8. CDR1 SGHAT and CDR2 FQNNGV come from the germline V gene.

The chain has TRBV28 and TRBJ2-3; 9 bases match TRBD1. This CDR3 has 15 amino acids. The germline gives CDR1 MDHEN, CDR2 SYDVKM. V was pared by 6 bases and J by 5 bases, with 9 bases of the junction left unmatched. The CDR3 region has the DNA TGTGCCAGCAGACCTGGGACAGGGAAGGGAGATACGCAGTATTTT. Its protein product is CASRPGTGKGDTQYF.

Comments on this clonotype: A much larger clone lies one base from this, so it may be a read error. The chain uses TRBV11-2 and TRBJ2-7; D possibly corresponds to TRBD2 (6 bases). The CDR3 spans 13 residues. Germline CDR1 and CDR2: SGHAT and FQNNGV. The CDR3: CTSSTGSHVEQYF. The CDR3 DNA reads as TGTACCAGCAGCACCGGGAGTCACGTCGAGCAGTACTTC. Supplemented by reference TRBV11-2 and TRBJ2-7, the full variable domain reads EAGVAQSPRYKIIEKRQSVAFWCNPISGHATLYWYQQILGQGPKLLIQFQNNGVVDDSQLPKDRFSAERLKGVDSTLKIQPAKLEDSAVYLCTSSTGSHVEQYFGPGTRLTVT.

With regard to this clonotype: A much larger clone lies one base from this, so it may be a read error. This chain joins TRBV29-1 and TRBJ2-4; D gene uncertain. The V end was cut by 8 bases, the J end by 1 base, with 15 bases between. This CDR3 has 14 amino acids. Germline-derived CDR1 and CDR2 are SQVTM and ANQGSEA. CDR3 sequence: CSTETTLAKNIQYF. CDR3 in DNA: TGCAGCACCGAAACGACACTCGCCAAAAACATTCAGTACTTC.

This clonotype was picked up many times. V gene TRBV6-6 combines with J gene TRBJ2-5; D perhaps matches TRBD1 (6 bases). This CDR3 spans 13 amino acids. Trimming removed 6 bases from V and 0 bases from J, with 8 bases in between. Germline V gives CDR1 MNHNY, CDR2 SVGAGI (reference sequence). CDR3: CASRRDNQETQYF. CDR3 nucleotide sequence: TGTGCCAGCAGAAGGGACAACCAAGAGACCCAGTACTTC.

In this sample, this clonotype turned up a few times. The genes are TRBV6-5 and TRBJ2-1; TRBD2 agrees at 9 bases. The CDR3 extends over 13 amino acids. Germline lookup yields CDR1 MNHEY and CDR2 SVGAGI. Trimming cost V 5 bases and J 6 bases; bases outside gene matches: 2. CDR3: CASSRLAANEQFF. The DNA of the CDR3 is TGTGCCAGCAGTCGACTAGCGGCCAATGAGCAGTTCTTC.

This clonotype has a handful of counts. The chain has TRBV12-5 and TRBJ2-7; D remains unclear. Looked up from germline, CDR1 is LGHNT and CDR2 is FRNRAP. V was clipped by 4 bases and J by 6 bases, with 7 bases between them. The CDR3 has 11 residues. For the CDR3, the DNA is TGTGCTAGTGGTTCTTCTCGCGAGCAGTACTTC. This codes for CASGSSREQYF.

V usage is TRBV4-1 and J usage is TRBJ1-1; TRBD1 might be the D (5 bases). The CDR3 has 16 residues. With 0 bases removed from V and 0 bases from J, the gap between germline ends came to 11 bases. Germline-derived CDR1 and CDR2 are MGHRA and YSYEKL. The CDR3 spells CASSQERAGMNTEAFF. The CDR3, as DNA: TGCGCCAGCAGCCAAGAGCGAGCAGGGATGAACACTGAAGCTTTCTTT.